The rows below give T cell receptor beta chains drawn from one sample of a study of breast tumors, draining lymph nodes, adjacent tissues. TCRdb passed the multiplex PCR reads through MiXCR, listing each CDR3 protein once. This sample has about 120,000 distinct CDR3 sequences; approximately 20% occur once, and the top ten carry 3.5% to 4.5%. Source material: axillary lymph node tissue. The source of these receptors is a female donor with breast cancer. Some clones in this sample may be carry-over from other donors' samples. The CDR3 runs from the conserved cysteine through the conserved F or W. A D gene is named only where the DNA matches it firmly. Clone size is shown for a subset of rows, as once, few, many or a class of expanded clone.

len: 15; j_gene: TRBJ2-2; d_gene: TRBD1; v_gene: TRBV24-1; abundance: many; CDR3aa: CATSPDRGQGGELFF; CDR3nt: TGTGCCACCAGCCCCGACAGGGGGCAGGGCGGGGAGCTGTTTTTT
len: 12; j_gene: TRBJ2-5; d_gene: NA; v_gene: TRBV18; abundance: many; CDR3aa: CASSSRSETQYF; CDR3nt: TGTGCCAGCTCAAGCCGCAGCGAGACCCAGTACTTC
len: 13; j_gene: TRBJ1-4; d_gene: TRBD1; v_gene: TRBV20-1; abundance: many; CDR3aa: CSAPGQGGEKLFF; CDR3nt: TGCAGTGCCCCGGGACAGGGGGGTGAAAAACTGTTTTTT
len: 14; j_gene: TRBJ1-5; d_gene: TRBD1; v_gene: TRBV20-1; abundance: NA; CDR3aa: CSATDGQGRQPQHF; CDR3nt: TGCAGTGCAACCGACGGACAGGGAAGGCAGCCCCAGCATTTT
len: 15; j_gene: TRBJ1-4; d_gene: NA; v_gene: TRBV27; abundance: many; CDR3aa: CASSLWGATNEKLFF; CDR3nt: TGTGCCAGCAGTTTGTGGGGGGCAACTAATGAAAAACTGTTTTTT
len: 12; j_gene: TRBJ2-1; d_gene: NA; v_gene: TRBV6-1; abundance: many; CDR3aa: CASSYPPVEQFF; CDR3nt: TGTGCCAGCAGTTATCCCCCGGTTGAGCAGTTCTTC
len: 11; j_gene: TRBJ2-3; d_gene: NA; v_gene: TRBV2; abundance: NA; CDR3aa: CASSDPDTQYF; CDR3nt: TGTGCCAGCAGTGATCCGGATACGCAGTATTTT
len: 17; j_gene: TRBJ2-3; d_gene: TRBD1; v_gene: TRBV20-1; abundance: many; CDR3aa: CSARDYRGLADTDTQYF; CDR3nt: TGCAGTGCTAGAGATTATAGGGGGCTAGCTGACACAGATACGCAGTATTTT
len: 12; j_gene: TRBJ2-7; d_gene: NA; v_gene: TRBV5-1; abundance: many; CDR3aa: CASSGSSYEQYF; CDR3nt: TGCGCCAGCAGTGGCAGTTCCTACGAGCAGTACTTC
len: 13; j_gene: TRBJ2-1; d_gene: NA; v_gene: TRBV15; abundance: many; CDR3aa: CATRFAGDNEQFF; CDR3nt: TGTGCCACCAGGTTCGCAGGGGACAATGAGCAGTTCTTC
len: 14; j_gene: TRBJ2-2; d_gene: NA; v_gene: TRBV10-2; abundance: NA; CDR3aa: CASSDTPGTGGLFF; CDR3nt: TGCGCCAGCAGTGATACCCCTGGAACCGGGGGGCTGTTTTTT
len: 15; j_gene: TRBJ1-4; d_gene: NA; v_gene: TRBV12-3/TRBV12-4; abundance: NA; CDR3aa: CASTPGGATNEKLFF; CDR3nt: TGTGCCAGCACACCCGGGGGGGCAACTAATGAAAAGCTGTTTTTT
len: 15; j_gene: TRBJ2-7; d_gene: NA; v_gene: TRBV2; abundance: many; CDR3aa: CASSEWQATSYEQYF; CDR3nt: TGTGCCAGCAGTGAGTGGCAGGCCACTTCCTACGAGCAGTACTTC
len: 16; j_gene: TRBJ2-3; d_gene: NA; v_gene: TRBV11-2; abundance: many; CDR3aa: CASSPTARGTGDTQYF; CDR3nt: TGTGCCAGCAGCCCAACGGCGAGGGGAACGGGAGATACGCAGTATTTT
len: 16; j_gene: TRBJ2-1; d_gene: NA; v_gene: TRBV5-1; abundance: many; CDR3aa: CASSPYSGTSGNEQFF; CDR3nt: TGCGCCAGCAGCCCCTATTCAGGGACGAGCGGAAATGAGCAGTTCTTC
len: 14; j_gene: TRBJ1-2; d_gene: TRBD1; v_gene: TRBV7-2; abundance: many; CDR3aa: CASSRTGELTGYTF; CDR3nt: TGTGCCAGCAGCCGGACAGGGGAATTGACAGGCTACACCTTC
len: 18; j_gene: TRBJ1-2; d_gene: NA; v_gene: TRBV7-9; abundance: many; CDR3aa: CASSPVGRPGLPLYGYTF; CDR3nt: TGTGCCAGCAGCCCAGTGGGGAGGCCGGGCCTGCCATTATATGGCTACACCTTC
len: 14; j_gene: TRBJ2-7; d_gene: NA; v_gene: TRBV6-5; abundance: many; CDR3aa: CASTPTGTGWEQYF; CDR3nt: TGTGCCAGCACACCAACCGGGACCGGGTGGGAGCAGTACTTC
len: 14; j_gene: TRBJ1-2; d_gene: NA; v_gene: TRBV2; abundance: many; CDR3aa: CASSEQALSYGYTF; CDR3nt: TGTGCCAGCAGTGAACAAGCGCTTAGCTATGGCTACACCTTC
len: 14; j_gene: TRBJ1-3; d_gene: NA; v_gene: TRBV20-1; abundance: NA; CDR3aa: CSANRDLRRDTIYF; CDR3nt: TGCAGTGCTAACCGGGACCTACGCCGAGACACCATATATTTT
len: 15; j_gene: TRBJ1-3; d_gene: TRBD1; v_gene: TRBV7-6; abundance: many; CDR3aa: CASSLGTGPGNTIYF; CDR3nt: TGTGCCAGCAGCTTGGGGACAGGGCCTGGAAACACCATATATTTT
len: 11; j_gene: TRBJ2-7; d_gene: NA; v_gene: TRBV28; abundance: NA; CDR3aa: CASSLDRVTVF; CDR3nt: TGTGCGAGCAGTTTAGATAGGGTTACGGTCTTC
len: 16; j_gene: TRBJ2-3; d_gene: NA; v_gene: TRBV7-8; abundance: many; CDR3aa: CASSDGTNFFTDTQYF; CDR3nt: TGTGCCAGCAGCGACGGGACCAACTTCTTCACAGATACGCAGTATTTT
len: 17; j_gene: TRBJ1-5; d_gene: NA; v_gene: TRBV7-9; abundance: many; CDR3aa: CASSLTGMGDRNQPQHF; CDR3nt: TGTGCCAGCAGCTTAACAGGAATGGGCGATCGCAATCAGCCCCAGCATTTT
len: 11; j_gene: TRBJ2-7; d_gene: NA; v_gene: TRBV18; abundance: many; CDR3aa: CASSQGDEQYF; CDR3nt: TGTGCCAGCTCACAGGGGGACGAGCAGTACTTC